The present T cell receptor beta chain was sequenced within a study of OX40 agonist ivuxolimab in advanced cancers. Study information: The patients received ivuxolimab by intravenous route every 2 weeks at 0.01 to 10 mg/kg.

This CDR3 comprises 16 residues. Losses at the gene ends were 0 bases for V and 0 bases for J; bases not matched to a gene: 5. The germline CDR1 and CDR2 sequences are SGHRS and YFSETQ. Only in-frame clones appear in the TCRdb table, and some are missing; sequencing was by immunoSEQ multiplex PCR. The data hold about 93,000 clones, with roughly nine tenths observed a single time. This clone was recorded only once. The receptor's source is an adult with an advanced solid tumor such as melanoma, head and neck, liver or kidney cancer. This chain uses TRBV5-1 with TRBJ2-7; TRBD1 agrees at 8 bases. The sample consisted of CD4+ or CD8+ T cells sorted from blood, taken in a trial of the OX40 agonist ivuxolimab. CDR3 in DNA: TGCGCCAGCAGCTTGGGACGGGACAGGCACTCCTACGAGCAGTACTTC. Its translation: CASSLGRDRHSYEQYF.